This T cell receptor beta chain was found in a study of shared clonotypes between healthy human individuals. Some clones are missing from TCRdb's copy, which holds only in-frame ones; the method was immunoSEQ multiplex PCR. The sample consists of 1.5 million to 2.5 million clones, approximately 94% of them appearing once. With V trimmed by 3 bases and J by 6 bases, 3 bases remained unmatched. CDR1 is MNHEY, CDR2 SMNVEV, per germline (reference sequence). The CDR3 has 13 amino acids. Only CD45RO-negative cells positively selected for CCR7 counted as naive CD8 cells, so terminally differentiated effector memory CD45RA+ cells were excluded. Regarding the study as a whole: Generation probability values for non-shared clonotypes were lower than those for clonotypes shared by all four donors.

With respect to this clone: Its antigen is as yet unknown. This same CDR3 is encoded by further DNA sequences in the sample.

The genes are TRBV27 and TRBJ2-7, with 9 bases identical to TRBD1. Sequenced input: naive CD8+ T cells sorted from blood. The sequence was obtained from a man in his late teens or twenties in good health. CDR3 protein: CASSLGQGTEQYF. DNA of the CDR3: TGTGCCAGCAGTTTGGGACAGGGAACCGAGCAGTACTTC.